This TCR beta chain comes out of a study of cytomegalovirus exposure and HLA in healthy donors. PCR amplification relied on 60 Vbeta primers (plus 13 Jbeta primers). Profiling relied on immunoSEQ multiplex PCR, and the TCRdb table lists in-frame clones only, not all of them. The table includes 130,000 or so clones, about 66% detected once. The germline gives CDR1 MDHEN, CDR2 SYDVKM. The CDR3 is 15 amino acids. With 5 bases clipped from V and 5 bases from J, the junction kept 8 bases outside the gene matches. This clone is a singleton in its sample. The chain recombines TRBV28 with TRBJ2-3, with TRBD2 matching 9 bases. Sequenced input: PBMCs. This TCR was sampled from a male donor in good health and CMV-seronegative. The CDR3 region has the DNA TGTGCCAGCAGTGACCCAGCGGGGGGCATAGATACGCAGTATTTT. Residues: CASSDPAGGIDTQYF.